This entry lists 19 T cell receptor beta chains sequenced from one sample in a study of cytomegalovirus exposure and HLA in healthy donors (dated by TCRdb to about 2017). Receptors were amplified or captured by the immunoSEQ multiplex PCR assay. TCRdb re-hosts the immuneACCESS table, in-frame sequences only. Its copies lack some clones; in the studies checked, an unresolved V gene accounts for under half of them, and the cause for the rest is not known. Present in this sample are fewer than 130,000 clones, approximately 89% of which were seen just once. The ten largest clones take up about 2% of the sample. The sequenced sample consisted of PBMCs. These receptors came from a woman younger than 35 in good health and CMV-seronegative.

This chain joins TRBV27 and TRBJ2-5, with a weak D call TRBD1 (5 bases). The V gene lost 7 bases and the J gene lost 0 bases, with 6 bases spanning the gap. This CDR3 has 12 amino acids. The germline V gene has CDR1 MNHEY and CDR2 SMNVEV (reference sequence). CDR3 protein: CASKGHQETQYF. As DNA, the CDR3 is TGTGCCAGCAAGGGGCACCAAGAGACCCAGTACTTC.

The rearrangement uses TRBV9 and TRBJ2-5; 8 nucleotides line up with TRBD2. The germline V gene has CDR1 SGDLS and CDR2 YYNGEE. V lost 0 bases to trimming and J lost 4 bases; unmatched junction nucleotides: 20. The CDR3 runs to 20 residues. The CDR3 DNA sequence: TGTGCCAGCAGCGTAGGCCAAATGGGATTAGCGGGGACGTTTTCAGAGACCCAGTACTTC. Translated: CASSVGQMGLAGTFSETQYF. Full variable domain (missing parts from reference TRBV9 and TRBJ2-5): DSGVTQTPKHLITATGQRVTLRCSPRSGDLSVYWYQQSLDQGLQFLIQYYNGEERAKGNILERFSAQQFPDLHSELNLSSLELGDSALYFCASSVGQMGLAGTFSETQYFGPGTRLLVL.

The gene calls are TRBV9 and TRBJ2-3; TRBD1 is a possible D gene (6 bases). CDR1 is SGDLS, CDR2 YYNGEE, per germline. V lost 0 bases and J 2 bases, leaving 13 bases between the germline ends. The CDR3 extends over 16 amino acids. CDR3 nucleotides: TGTGCCAGCAGCGTAGCAGGGGTTGCTAACACAGATACGCAGTATTTT. It codes for CASSVAGVANTDTQYF. The full variable domain, completed using reference TRBV9 and TRBJ2-3, is DSGVTQTPKHLITATGQRVTLRCSPRSGDLSVYWYQQSLDQGLQFLIQYYNGEERAKGNILERFSAQQFPDLHSELNLSSLELGDSALYFCASSVAGVANTDTQYFGPGTRLTVL.

The CDR3 loop reads CASSDTGTGELFF. For the CDR3, the DNA is TGTGCCAGCAGCGATACAGGAACCGGGGAGCTGTTTTTT. V and J are TRBV6-5 and TRBJ2-2, with D possibly matching TRBD1 (5 bases). The CDR3 has 13 amino acids. In germline, CDR1 is MNHEY, CDR2 SVGAGI. V was shortened by 6 bases and J by 5 bases, with 10 bases between the two germline ends.

The V and J genes are TRBV28 and TRBJ1-1; 9 bases match TRBD1. Germline assignment: CDR1 MDHEN and CDR2 SYDVKM. CDR3 size: 15 residues. J gave up 1 base and V 6 bases, and 6 bases lay outside the gene matches. In DNA form, the CDR3 reads TGTGCCAGCAGCCTTGACAGGGGGGGGAACACTGAAGCTTTCTTT. This translates into CASSLDRGGNTEAFF.

This rearrangement joins TRBV30 to TRBJ2-7; TRBD1 agrees at 10 bases. The CDR3 has 12 residues. CDR1 GTSNPN and CDR2 SVGIG come from the germline V gene (reference sequence). V shed 5 bases, J shed 4 bases, and the junction held 2 bases outside the gene matches. The CDR3 nucleotides are TGTGCCTGGGACAGGGGGCAGTACGAGCAGTACTTC. As protein: CAWDRGQYEQYF.

The V call is TRBV7-9, the J call TRBJ2-7; tentatively, D is TRBD1 (6 bases). Germline loops: CDR1 SEHNR, CDR2 FQNEAQ (reference sequence). V was trimmed by 5 bases and J by 0 bases, leaving 17 bases between them. The length of the CDR3 is 16 residues. In DNA, the CDR3 is TGTGCCAGCAGCATGCCAGGGGATAGGATCTCCTACGAGCAGTACTTC. It codes for CASSMPGDRISYEQYF.

The chain links TRBV7-2 to TRBJ1-6; tentatively, D is TRBD1 (6 bases). Trimming left V 1 base short and J 10 bases short, with 17 bases between. The CDR3 is 16 amino acids. Per the germline V gene, CDR1 is SGHTA and CDR2 is FQGNSA. The CDR3 is CASSLVNLAGASPLHF. CDR3 sequence (DNA): TGTGCCAGCAGCTTAGTTAATTTGGCAGGGGCATCACCCCTCCACTTT.

V is TRBV30 and J is TRBJ1-1, with 9 nucleotides matching TRBD1. The germline V gene has CDR1 GTSNPN and CDR2 SVGIG (reference sequence). Germline trimming cut 2 bases from V and 1 base from J; bases unmatched to any gene: 5. This CDR3 contains 15 residues. The CDR3 loop is CAWSFGQGWNTEAFF. In nucleotides, the CDR3 is TGTGCCTGGAGTTTCGGACAGGGGTGGAACACTGAAGCTTTCTTT. The whole variable domain, remainder taken from reference TRBV30 and TRBJ1-1, is SQTIHQWPATLVQPVGSPLSLECTVEGTSNPNLYWYRQAAGRGLQLLFYSVGIGQISSEVPQNLSASRPQDRQFILSSKKLLLSDSGFYLCAWSFGQGWNTEAFFGQGTRLTVV.

This sequence joins TRBV7-9 and TRBJ2-1; D possibly corresponds to TRBD2 (8 bases). The CDR3 is 15 residues long. CDR1 and CDR2 (germline): SEHNR, FQNEAQ (reference sequence). Trimming removed 9 bases from V and 7 bases from J, with 22 bases in between. The CDR3 DNA sequence: TGTGCCAGTCTCACAGCGGGGGACAGTCGGAATGAGCAGTTCTTC. It yields the protein CASLTAGDSRNEQFF.

This chain uses TRBV21-1 with TRBJ1-5; no check of the table's D call, TRBD1, against the DNA was made. TRBV21-1 is flagged as a pseudogene. The CDR3 runs to 15 residues. The CDR3: CASSKAGQPNQPQHF. The CDR3 coding sequence is TGTGCCAGCAGCAAAGCAGGACAGCCGAATCAGCCCCAGCATTTT.

The chain employs TRBV7-8 and TRBJ2-5; 13 bases fit TRBD2. The V and J ends lost 6 bases and 3 bases, in that order; junction bases with no gene match: 7. Per the germline V gene, CDR1 is SGHVS and CDR2 is FQNEAQ. This CDR3 is 16 amino acids long. The CDR3 loop is CASSTGTSGMEETQYF. The CDR3 DNA reads as TGTGCCAGCAGTACAGGGACTAGCGGGATGGAAGAGACCCAGTACTTC.

The chain recombines TRBV7-9 with TRBJ2-3; a possible D gene is TRBD1 (5 bases). Trimming pared 1 base from V and 4 bases from J, leaving 15 bases between. The CDR3 is made up of 16 amino acids. Looked up from germline, CDR1 is SEHNR and CDR2 is FQNEAQ (reference sequence). CDR3 nucleotide sequence: TGTGCCAGCAGCTTAGAGAAGGCAGGGCGGTCAGATACGCAGTATTTT. This sequence encodes CASSLEKAGRSDTQYF.

The rearrangement joins TRBV18 to TRBJ2-5; D is unclear. The V gene's germline CDR1 is KGHSH and CDR2 LQKENI. CDR3 length: 11 residues. Trimming removed 3 bases from V and 5 bases from J, with 4 bases in between. The CDR3 DNA sequence: TGTGCCAGCTCACCTTATGAGACCCAGTACTTC. Translated, it gives CASSPYETQYF.

This chain links TRBV14 with TRBJ2-2; the D gene is possibly TRBD1 (6 bases). V lost 3 bases, J lost 5 bases, and 13 bases lay in between. Germline CDR1 and CDR2: SGHDN and FVKESK. The length of the CDR3 is 15 residues. The DNA for the CDR3 is TGTGCCAGCAGCCAGCTGGGACAAGCTACCGGGGAGCTGTTTTTT. It translates to CASSQLGQATGELFF.

The chain links TRBV27 to TRBJ2-1; 7 positions agree with TRBD2. This CDR3 contains 15 residues. Germline CDR1 reads MNHEY; CDR2 reads SMNVEV (reference sequence). Losses at the gene ends were 5 bases for V and 1 base for J; bases not matched to a gene: 5. CDR3 in DNA: TGTGCCAGCAGTCCCGAGCGGGGTTCCTACAATGAGCAGTTCTTC. Translating gives CASSPERGSYNEQFF.

The chain recombines TRBV14 with TRBJ1-2, with 7 positions matching TRBD1. The CDR3 is 15 residues long. Germline V gene sequence: CDR1 SGHDN, CDR2 FVKESK. The J segment lost 7 bases and the V segment lost 4 bases, leaving 12 bases of the junction unmatched. DNA of the CDR3: TGTGCCAGCAGCCGAGGGGACAGTGACTCAGGTGGCTACACCTTC. Its protein product is CASSRGDSDSGGYTF.

This clone was picked up one time. The chain employs TRBV6-6 and TRBJ1-1; weak D call: TRBD1 (5 bases). The CDR3 covers 15 residues. The V gene lost 6 bases and the J gene lost 1 base, with 15 bases spanning the gap. Germline assignment: CDR1 MNHNY and CDR2 SVGAGI (reference sequence). In nucleotides, the CDR3 is TGTGCCAGCAGCTTTCGAGGCAGGGCGAACACTGAAGCTTTCTTT. This encodes CASSFRGRANTEAFF.

This clone is a singleton in its sample. The chain is built from TRBV5-1 and TRBJ2-7; TRBD2 matches 9 bases. Germline V gene data show CDR1 as SGHRS and CDR2 as YFSETQ. CDR3 length: 18 residues. Trimming at V came to 0 bases and at J to 1 base, leaving 11 bases not matched to a gene. This CDR3 reads CASSLGPIGAGGSYEQYF. The CDR3 coding sequence is TGCGCCAGCAGCTTGGGCCCCATAGGAGCGGGAGGATCCTACGAGCAGTACTTC.